The 24 T cell receptor beta chains presented below share a single source sample, sequenced in a study of cytomegalovirus exposure and HLA in healthy donors. With 60 Vbeta and 13 Jbeta primers, the PCR was carried out. TCRdb keeps only in-frame clones here, not all; method: immunoSEQ multiplex PCR. The table lists about 160,000 clones, approximately 80% of them singletons, with about 9.6% in the top ten. Sample: PBMCs. The receptors here all came from a man in his late teens or twenties in good health and CMV-seropositive.

The rearrangement uses TRBV9 and TRBJ1-1; 8 bases match TRBD1. Germline-derived CDR1 and CDR2 are SGDLS and YYNGEE. CDR3 size: 12 residues. V was pared by 0 bases and J by 8 bases, with 0 bases of the junction left unmatched. CDR3 amino acids: CASSVGTGEAFF. The CDR3 DNA sequence: TGTGCCAGCAGCGTAGGGACAGGGGAAGCTTTCTTT.

The chain links TRBV2 to TRBJ2-1, with a tentative D call TRBD2 (6 bases). CDR1 is SNHLY and CDR2 is FYNNEI in the germline V gene. Trimming took off 4 bases at V and 10 bases at J, with 8 bases between the two ends. The CDR3 runs to 11 residues. The CDR3, as DNA: TGTGCCAGCAGTGTCGGGAGAGAGCAGTTCTTC. It is translated as CASSVGREQFF.

The V and J genes are TRBV7-9 and TRBJ1-4; D is undetermined. CDR1 is SEHNR, CDR2 FQNEAQ, per germline (reference sequence). This CDR3 comprises 16 residues. Trimming took 4 bases from V and 8 from J, leaving 20 bases between them. CDR3 protein: CASSSQARVSREKLFF. The DNA of the CDR3 is TGTGCCAGCAGCTCTCAAGCAAGAGTTTCCAGGGAAAAACTGTTTTTT.

The chain is built from TRBV5-1 and TRBJ2-1, with 8 bases that match TRBD1. Germline-derived CDR1 and CDR2 are SGHRS and YFSETQ. The J segment lost 7 bases and the V segment lost 4 bases, leaving 7 bases of the junction unmatched. The CDR3 length is 14 residues. The CDR3 region has the DNA TGCGCCAGCAGCCCAGAGAGGACAGGGAATGAGCAGTTCTTC. This sequence encodes CASSPERTGNEQFF.

The chain uses TRBV5-1 and TRBJ2-5, with 8 positions matching TRBD1. Germline assignment: CDR1 SGHRS and CDR2 YFSETQ. This CDR3 region has 18 residues. The J segment lost 2 bases and the V segment lost 4 bases, leaving 16 bases of the junction unmatched. The CDR3 loop is CASSHTIGQGRWQETQYF. In nucleotides, the CDR3 is TGCGCCAGCAGCCACACGATAGGACAGGGAAGATGGCAAGAGACCCAGTACTTC.

The chain has TRBV7-9 and TRBJ2-7, with TRBD1 identical over 7 bases. The CDR3 length is 13 residues. The ends lost 1 base at V and 4 bases at J; junction bases unmatched: 1. The germline gives CDR1 SEHNR, CDR2 FQNEAQ (reference sequence). CDR3 in amino acids: CASSLGRGYEQYF. The CDR3 DNA is TGTGCCAGCAGCTTAGGCAGGGGGTACGAGCAGTACTTC.

The gene calls are TRBV19 and TRBJ1-2, with TRBD1 identical over 7 bases. This CDR3 contains 13 residues. Germline assignment: CDR1 LNHDA and CDR2 SQIVND (reference sequence). The V and J ends lost 6 bases and 2 bases, in that order; junction bases with no gene match: 3. The CDR3 region is CASSPRGNYGYTF. The CDR3 DNA reads TGTGCCAGTAGCCCCAGGGGGAACTATGGCTACACCTTC.

The J gene is TRBJ1-4, the V gene TRBV4-1, with D perhaps matching TRBD1 (5 bases). Trimming pared 0 bases from V and 6 bases from J, leaving 11 bases between. CDR3 length: 15 residues. Germline V gives CDR1 MGHRA, CDR2 YSYEKL. CDR3 in amino acids: CASSQEEQVYEKLFF. Written as DNA, the CDR3 is TGCGCCAGCAGCCAAGAAGAACAGGTCTATGAAAAACTGTTTTTT.

The V call is TRBV28, the J call TRBJ2-7; D is ambiguous. This CDR3 comprises 12 residues. Deletions cut 9 bases from V and 4 bases from J, with 13 bases between. Germline CDR1 MDHEN, CDR2 SYDVKM. This CDR3 is CARQKAAYEQYF. The CDR3 coding sequence is TGTGCCAGGCAGAAGGCGGCATACGAGCAGTACTTC.

The chain carries TRBV5-6 and TRBJ2-4; TRBD1 agrees at 7 bases. CDR3 length equals 16 residues. V lost 3 bases and J lost 0; bases outside the gene matches: 6. Germline loops: CDR1 SGHDT, CDR2 YYEEEE. CDR3 loop: CASSWGRQGAKNIQYF. Written as DNA, the CDR3 is TGTGCCAGCAGCTGGGGTAGACAGGGAGCCAAAAACATTCAGTACTTC.

The V and J genes are TRBV7-2 and TRBJ1-1; D uncertain. This CDR3 has 16 amino acids. Deletions cut 0 bases from V and 3 bases from J, with 14 bases between. Germline-derived CDR1 and CDR2 are SGHTA and FQGNSA. This CDR3 is CASSLAIRELDTEAFF. DNA of the CDR3: TGTGCCAGCAGCTTAGCTATTAGGGAGCTGGACACTGAAGCTTTCTTT.

This clone has a handful of counts. The V and J genes are TRBV5-1 and TRBJ1-2; 10 nucleotides match TRBD1. Germline values: CDR1 SGHRS, CDR2 YFSETQ. The CDR3 contains 14 residues. Trimming removed 0 bases from V and 6 bases from J; junction bases left unmatched: 2. CDR3 amino acids: CASSLVGQGDGYTF. The CDR3 bases are TGCGCCAGCAGCTTGGTAGGACAGGGGGATGGCTACACCTTC.

A few counts support this clone. The chain carries TRBV9 and TRBJ2-7; the match to TRBD1 covers 8 bases. The CDR3 has 15 residues. CDR1 and CDR2 from the germline V gene are SGDLS and YYNGEE. J gave up 7 bases and V 0 bases, and 9 bases lay outside the gene matches. CDR3 DNA sequence: TGTGCCAGCAGCGTAGGGGATGGCAGGGGGCGTGAGCAGTACTTC. It yields the protein CASSVGDGRGREQYF.

The chain employs TRBV15 and TRBJ2-4; weak D call: TRBD1 (6 bases). The length of the CDR3 is 12 residues. CDR1 LNHNV and CDR2 YYDKDF come from the germline V gene (reference sequence). V was shortened by 2 bases and J by 9 bases, with 8 bases between the two germline ends. CDR3 protein: CATSRTGSIQYF. Written as DNA, the CDR3 is TGTGCCACCAGCAGAACAGGGTCCATTCAGTACTTC.

This sequence joins TRBV5-1 and TRBJ1-2; 7 positions match TRBD1. CDR1 is SGHRS and CDR2 is YFSETQ in the germline V gene. This CDR3 has 18 residues. Trimming at V came to 0 bases and at J to 3 bases, leaving 14 bases not matched to a gene. Here the CDR3 reads CASSLEVFDRAKDYGYTF. Written as DNA, the CDR3 is TGCGCCAGCAGCTTGGAAGTTTTTGACAGGGCGAAAGACTATGGCTACACCTTC.

The chain employs TRBV7-6 and TRBJ2-3, with D possibly being TRBD2 (6 bases). The CDR3 contains 14 residues. Trimming cost V 5 bases and J 1 base, with 10 bases left between them. Germline values: CDR1 SGHVS, CDR2 FNYEAQ. The DNA for the CDR3 is TGTGCCAGCAGCCCCGCGGGACGCACAGATACGCAGTATTTT. This codes for CASSPAGRTDTQYF.

The V and J genes are TRBV11-2 and TRBJ2-5, with D possibly matching TRBD2 (6 bases). Germline CDR1 is SGHAT and CDR2 is FQNNGV. CDR3 length equals 17 residues. V lost 1 base and J 2 bases, leaving 17 bases between the germline ends. CDR3 nucleotides: TGTGCCAGCAGCTTAGGAGGGACTTCAAGCACTCAAGAGACCCAGTACTTC. Protein: CASSLGGTSSTQETQYF.

The chain links TRBV19 to TRBJ2-2; D call uncertain. V was shortened by 6 bases and J by 4 bases, with 12 bases between the two germline ends. Germline CDR1 and CDR2: LNHDA and SQIVND (reference sequence). There are 14 residues in the CDR3. The CDR3 protein is CASRDGGFTGELFF. As DNA, the CDR3 is TGTGCCAGTAGGGATGGCGGATTCACCGGGGAGCTGTTTTTT.

This chain connects TRBV19 to TRBJ1-2; D might be TRBD1 (6 bases). V lost 4 bases, J lost 2 bases, and 20 bases lay in between. The CDR3 contains 17 residues. Germline CDR1 and CDR2: LNHDA and SQIVND (reference sequence). CDR3 residues: CASSKSSSGEGNYGYTF. The CDR3 DNA follows: TGTGCCAGTAGTAAGTCTTCTTCAGGGGAGGGAAACTATGGCTACACCTTC.

This clone was observed a few times. The genes are TRBV9 and TRBJ1-1; 8 nucleotides line up with TRBD1. CDR1 and CDR2 (germline): SGDLS, YYNGEE. V was clipped by 4 bases and J by 10 bases; unmatched bases: 15. This CDR3 region has 15 residues. Here the CDR3 DNA reads TGTGCCAGCAGCCCCCCTCGAGGGACAGGCGGGGGAGCTTTCTTT. Translation gives CASSPPRGTGGGAFF.

The gene calls are TRBV27 and TRBJ1-4; D perhaps matches TRBD1 (5 bases). Between the trimmed V and J ends, which lost 6 bases and 7 bases, there was a span of 24 bases. Germline V gene data show CDR1 as MNHEY and CDR2 as SMNVEV (reference sequence). The CDR3 runs to 17 residues. The CDR3 DNA sequence: TGTGCCAGCAGCGCCTCTATCGCGGCAGGGCTGAGTGAAAAACTGTTTTTT. Translation: CASSASIAAGLSEKLFF.

The genes are TRBV7-9 and TRBJ1-1; D is possibly TRBD1 (5 bases). The germline gives CDR1 SEHNR, CDR2 FQNEAQ (reference sequence). The germline V and J ends were trimmed by 3 bases and 1 base, with 15 bases remaining between them. The CDR3 contains 16 residues. The CDR3 reads CASSLDLGTSNTEAFF. CDR3 nucleotides: TGTGCCAGCAGCTTGGACCTCGGGACTTCGAACACTGAAGCTTTCTTT.

This clone was found a few times. The V and J genes are TRBV4-2 and TRBJ1-2; TRBD1 aligns across 8 bases. After removal of 7 bases from V and 4 bases from J, the junction contained 8 bases not matched to a gene. Germline V gives CDR1 LGHNA, CDR2 YNFKEQ. This CDR3 is 14 amino acids long. CDR3 bases: TGTGCCAGCAAACAAATCGGGACAGGCTATGGCTACACCTTC. Protein sequence: CASKQIGTGYGYTF.

The chain employs TRBV7-9 and TRBJ1-2; D uncertain. Deletions cut 5 bases from V and 14 bases from J, with 9 bases between. The CDR3 sequence is 9 residues long. CDR1 SEHNR and CDR2 FQNEAQ come from the germline V gene (reference sequence). This CDR3 is CASSPFVTF. In DNA, the CDR3 is TGTGCCAGCAGCCCATTTGTTACCTTC.